These 5 T cell receptor beta chains came from one sample sequenced in a study of T cells in Graves' hyperthyroidism and ophthalmopathy. Amplification targeted TCR beta CDR3 regions from RNA transcripts. The HTBI primer set served for first-round RT-PCR of the TCR CDR3. Each CDR3 protein gets one entry after TCRdb re-called the multiplex PCR reads with MiXCR. The sample has approximately 700,000 distinct CDR3 sequences; 16% are singletons. What was sequenced was blood. These receptors all stem from a young man with Graves' hyperthyroidism.

This clonotype was detected ten times or more. The chain uses TRBV30 and TRBJ1-5; D is uncertain. The CDR3 covers 14 residues. V lost 2 bases, J lost 2 bases, and 10 bases lay in between. Germline V gives CDR1 GTSNPN, CDR2 SVGIG (reference sequence). This CDR3 is CAWSSAFGNQPQHF. The CDR3 DNA sequence: TGTGCCTGGAGTTCGGCTTTTGGCAATCAGCCCCAGCATTTT.

This clonotype was seen repeatedly, ten times or more. The rearrangement uses TRBV6-1 and TRBJ2-3, with D hard to call. V was cut by 1 base and J by 0 bases, with 8 bases left in between. Germline V gene lookup returns CDR1 MNHNS and CDR2 SASEGT. The CDR3 is made up of 15 amino acids. CDR3 sequence (DNA): TGTGCCAGCAGTGAAGAGGCCTCTAGCACAGATACGCAGTATTTT. Encoded protein: CASSEEASSTDTQYF.

Concerning this clonotype: A much larger clone differs from this one at a single base, so this may be a read error. This chain uses TRBV5-5 with TRBJ2-7, with D perhaps given as TRBD1 or TRBD2 (5 bases each). The CDR3 runs 14 residues. V was clipped by 4 bases and J by 6 bases, with 17 bases between them. Germline V gene lookup returns CDR1 SGHKS and CDR2 YYEKEE (reference sequence). The CDR3 sequence: CASSLIPSGPEQYF. The CDR3 nucleotides read TGTGCCAGCAGCCTCATCCCCTCGGGACCCGAGCAGTACTTC. The full variable domain, rest sourced from reference TRBV5-5 and TRBJ2-7, is DAGVTQSPTHLIKTRGQQVTLRCSPISGHKSVSWYQQVLGQGPQFIFQYYEKEERGRGNFPDRFSARQFPNYSSELNVNALLLGDSALYLCASSLIPSGPEQYFGPGTRLTVT.

A few counts support this clonotype. This rearrangement joins TRBV18 to TRBJ2-1, with 10 nucleotides matching TRBD2. Germline V gene data show CDR1 as KGHSH and CDR2 as LQKENI. CDR3 length: 15 amino acids. V lost 2 bases and J lost 10; bases outside the gene matches: 8. CDR3 protein: CASSPRTSGLGEQFF. CDR3 nucleotide sequence: TGTGCCAGCTCACCAAGGACTAGCGGTTTAGGGGAGCAGTTCTTC.

There are a few counts of this clonotype. This chain uses TRBV9 with TRBJ2-2, with 11 bases matching TRBD2. This CDR3 is built from 16 residues. V was clipped by 0 bases and J by 5 bases; unmatched bases: 3. Germline CDR1 reads SGDLS; CDR2 reads YYNGEE. Written as DNA, the CDR3 is TGTGCCAGCAGCGTAGCCTCTAGCGGGAGGACCGGGGAGCTGTTTTTT. This gives the protein CASSVASSGRTGELFF.